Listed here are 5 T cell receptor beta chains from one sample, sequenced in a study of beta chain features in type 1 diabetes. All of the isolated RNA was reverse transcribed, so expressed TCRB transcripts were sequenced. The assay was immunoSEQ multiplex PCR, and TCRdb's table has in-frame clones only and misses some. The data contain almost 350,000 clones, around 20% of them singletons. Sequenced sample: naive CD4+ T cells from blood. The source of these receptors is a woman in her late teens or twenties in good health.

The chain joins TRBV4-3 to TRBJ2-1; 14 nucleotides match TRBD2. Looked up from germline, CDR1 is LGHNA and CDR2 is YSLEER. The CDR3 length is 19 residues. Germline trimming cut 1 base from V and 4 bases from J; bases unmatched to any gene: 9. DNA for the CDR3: TGCGCCAGCAGCCAAGGGTTCCGACTAGCGGGGGGGCGGTACAATGAGCAGTTCTTC. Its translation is CASSQGFRLAGGRYNEQFF.

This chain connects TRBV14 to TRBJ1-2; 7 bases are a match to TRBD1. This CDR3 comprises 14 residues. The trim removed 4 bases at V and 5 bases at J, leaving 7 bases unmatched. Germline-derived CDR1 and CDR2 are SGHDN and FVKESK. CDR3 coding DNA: TGTGCCAGCAGCCCTCGGACAGGCCCTTATGGCTACACCTTC. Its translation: CASSPRTGPYGYTF.

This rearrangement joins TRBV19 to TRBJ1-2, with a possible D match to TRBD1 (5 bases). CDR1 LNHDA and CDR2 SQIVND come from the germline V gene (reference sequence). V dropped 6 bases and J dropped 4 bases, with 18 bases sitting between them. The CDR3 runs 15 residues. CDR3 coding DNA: TGTGCCAGTAGGAATTGGAGGGGAAGAGGCTATGGCTACACCTTC. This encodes CASRNWRGRGYGYTF.

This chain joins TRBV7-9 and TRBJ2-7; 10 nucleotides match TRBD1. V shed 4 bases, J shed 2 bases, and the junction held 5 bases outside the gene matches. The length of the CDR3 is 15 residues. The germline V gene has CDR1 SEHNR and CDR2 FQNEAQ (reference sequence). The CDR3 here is CASSWGQGNPYEQYF. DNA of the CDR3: TGTGCCAGCAGCTGGGGACAGGGGAACCCCTACGAGCAGTACTTC.

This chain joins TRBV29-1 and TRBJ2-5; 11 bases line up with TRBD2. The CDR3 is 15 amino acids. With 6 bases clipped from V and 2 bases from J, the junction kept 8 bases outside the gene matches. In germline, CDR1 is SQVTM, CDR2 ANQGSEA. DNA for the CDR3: TGCAGCGTCCCCGGGACTAGCGGTCATCAAGAGACCCAGTACTTC. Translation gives CSVPGTSGHQETQYF.